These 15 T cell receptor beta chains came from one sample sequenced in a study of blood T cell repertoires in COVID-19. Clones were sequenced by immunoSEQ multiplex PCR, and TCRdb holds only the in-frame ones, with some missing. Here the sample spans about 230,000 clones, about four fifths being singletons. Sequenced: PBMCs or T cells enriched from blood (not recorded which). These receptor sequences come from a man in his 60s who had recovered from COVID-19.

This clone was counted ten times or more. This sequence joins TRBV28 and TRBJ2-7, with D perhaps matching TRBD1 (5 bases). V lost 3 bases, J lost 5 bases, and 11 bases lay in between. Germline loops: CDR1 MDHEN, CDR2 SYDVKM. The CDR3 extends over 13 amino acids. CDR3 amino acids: CASSLSGFDEQYF. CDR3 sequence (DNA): TGTGCCAGCAGTTTGTCAGGGTTCGACGAGCAGTACTTC.

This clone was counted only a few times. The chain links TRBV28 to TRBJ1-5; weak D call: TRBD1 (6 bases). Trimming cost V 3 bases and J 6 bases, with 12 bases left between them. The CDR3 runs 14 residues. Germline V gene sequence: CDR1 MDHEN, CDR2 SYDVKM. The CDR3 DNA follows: TGTGCCAGCAGTTTGTCAGGGGCCGGTCAGCCCCAGCATTTT. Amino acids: CASSLSGAGQPQHF. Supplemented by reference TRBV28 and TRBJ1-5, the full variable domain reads DVKVTQSSRYLVKRTGEKVFLECVQDMDHENMFWYRQDPGLGLRLIYFSYDVKMKEKGDIPEGYSVSREKKERFSLILESASTNQTSMYLCASSLSGAGQPQHFGDGTRLSIL.

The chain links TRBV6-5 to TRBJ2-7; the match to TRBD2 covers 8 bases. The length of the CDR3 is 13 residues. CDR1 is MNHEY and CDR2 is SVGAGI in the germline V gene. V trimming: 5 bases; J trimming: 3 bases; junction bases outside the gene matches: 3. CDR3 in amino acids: CASSRTSHYEQYF. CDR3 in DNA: TGTGCCAGCAGTAGGACTAGCCACTACGAGCAGTACTTC.

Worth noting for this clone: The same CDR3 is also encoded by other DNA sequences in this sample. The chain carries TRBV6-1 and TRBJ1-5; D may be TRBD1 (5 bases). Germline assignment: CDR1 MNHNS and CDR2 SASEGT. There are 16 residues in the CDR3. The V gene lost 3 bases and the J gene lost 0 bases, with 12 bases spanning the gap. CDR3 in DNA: TGTGCCAGCAGTGAGTATGGGGGGTATAGCAATCAGCCCCAGCATTTT. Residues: CASSEYGGYSNQPQHF.

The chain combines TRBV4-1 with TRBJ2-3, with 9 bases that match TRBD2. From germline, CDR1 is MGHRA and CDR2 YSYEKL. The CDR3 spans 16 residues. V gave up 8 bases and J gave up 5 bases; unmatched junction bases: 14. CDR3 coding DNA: TGCGCCAGCGGGGGCGGAGCGGGGGGCCTACAAGATACGCAGTATTTT. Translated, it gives CASGGGAGGLQDTQYF.

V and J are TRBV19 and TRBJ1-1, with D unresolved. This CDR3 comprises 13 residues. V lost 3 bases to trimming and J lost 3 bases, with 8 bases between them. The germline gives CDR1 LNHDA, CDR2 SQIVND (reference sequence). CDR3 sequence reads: CASSMSRDTEAFF. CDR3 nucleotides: TGTGCCAGTAGTATGTCGAGGGACACTGAAGCTTTCTTT.

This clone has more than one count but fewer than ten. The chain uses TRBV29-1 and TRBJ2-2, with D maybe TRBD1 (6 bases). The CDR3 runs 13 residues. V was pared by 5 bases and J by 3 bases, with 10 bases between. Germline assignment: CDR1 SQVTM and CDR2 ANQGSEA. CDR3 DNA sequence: TGCAGCGTTACAGGGTGGGACACCGGGGAGCTGTTTTTT. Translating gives CSVTGWDTGELFF.

The CDR3 sequence is CASSFPGGTQYF. DNA of the CDR3: TGTGCCAGCAGCTTCCCCGGCGGTACGCAGTATTTT. V is TRBV7-9 and J is TRBJ2-3, with unresolved D. The CDR3 is 12 residues long. Germline CDR1 reads SEHNR; CDR2 reads FQNEAQ (reference sequence). Trimming stripped 3 bases from V and 8 bases from J, with 9 bases between.

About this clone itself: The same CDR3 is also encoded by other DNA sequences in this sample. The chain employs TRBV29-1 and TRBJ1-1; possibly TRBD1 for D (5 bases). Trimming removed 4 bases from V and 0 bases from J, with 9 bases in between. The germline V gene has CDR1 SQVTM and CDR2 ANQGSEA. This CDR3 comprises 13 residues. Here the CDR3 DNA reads TGCAGCGTTGGTGGGGGGTTGAACACTGAAGCTTTCTTT. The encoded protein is CSVGGGLNTEAFF.

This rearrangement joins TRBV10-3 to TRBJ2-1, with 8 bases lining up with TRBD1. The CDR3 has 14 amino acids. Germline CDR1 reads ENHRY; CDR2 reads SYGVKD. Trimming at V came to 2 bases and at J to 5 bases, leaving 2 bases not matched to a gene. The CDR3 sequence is CAISEGQGNNEQFF. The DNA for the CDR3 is TGTGCCATCAGTGAGGGACAGGGTAACAATGAGCAGTTCTTC.

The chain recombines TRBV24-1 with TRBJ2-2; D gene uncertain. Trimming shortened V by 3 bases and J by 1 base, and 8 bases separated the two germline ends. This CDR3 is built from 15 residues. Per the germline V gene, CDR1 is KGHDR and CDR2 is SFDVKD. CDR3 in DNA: TGTGCCACCAGTGATCAATACAGGAACACCGGGGAGCTGTTTTTT. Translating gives CATSDQYRNTGELFF.

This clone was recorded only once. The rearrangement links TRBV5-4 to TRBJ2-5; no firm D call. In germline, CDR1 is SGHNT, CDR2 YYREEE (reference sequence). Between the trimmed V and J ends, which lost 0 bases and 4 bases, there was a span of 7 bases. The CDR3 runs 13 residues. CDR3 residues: CASSLVPRETQYF. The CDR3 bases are TGTGCCAGCAGCTTGGTACCGAGAGAGACCCAGTACTTC. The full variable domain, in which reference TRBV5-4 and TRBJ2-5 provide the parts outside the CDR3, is ETGVTQSPTHLIKTRGQQVTLRCSSQSGHNTVSWYQQALGQGPQFIFQYYREEENGRGNFPPRFSGLQFPNYSSELNVNALELDDSALYLCASSLVPRETQYFGPGTRLLVL.

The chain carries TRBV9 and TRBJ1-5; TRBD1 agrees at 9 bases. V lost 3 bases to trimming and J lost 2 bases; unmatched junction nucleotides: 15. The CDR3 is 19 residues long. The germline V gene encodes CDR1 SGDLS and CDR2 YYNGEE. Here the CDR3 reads CASSEGPGQGIKGNQPQHF. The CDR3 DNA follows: TGTGCCAGCAGCGAAGGGCCCGGACAGGGGATAAAGGGCAATCAGCCCCAGCATTTT.

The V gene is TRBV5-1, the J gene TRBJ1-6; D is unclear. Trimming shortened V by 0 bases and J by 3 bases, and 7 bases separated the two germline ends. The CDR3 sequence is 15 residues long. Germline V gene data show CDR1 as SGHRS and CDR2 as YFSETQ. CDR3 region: CASSLDGNYNSPLHF. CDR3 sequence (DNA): TGCGCCAGCAGCTTGGACGGGAACTATAATTCACCCCTCCACTTT.

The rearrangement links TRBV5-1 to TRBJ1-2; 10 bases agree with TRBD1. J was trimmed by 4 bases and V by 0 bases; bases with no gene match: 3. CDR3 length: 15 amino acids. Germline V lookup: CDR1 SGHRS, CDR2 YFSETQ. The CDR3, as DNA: TGCGCCAGCAGCTTGGATGGACAGGGGGTCTATGGCTACACCTTC. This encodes CASSLDGQGVYGYTF.